A selection of T cell receptor beta chains follows, all from one sample in a study of blood T cell repertoires in COVID-19. Clones were sequenced by immunoSEQ multiplex PCR, and TCRdb holds only the in-frame ones, with some missing. The table has 100,000 to 140,000 clones, about four fifths seen once. Sequenced sample: peripheral blood. These receptors were collected from an older man with acute or convalescent COVID-19. Both conserved end residues are part of each CDR3. Fields, in order: D gene, clone size, V gene, J gene, CDR3 protein, CDR3 DNA. D genes are given only for firm matches. Some rows mark clone size as missing; the rest say once, few, many or name a class of expanded clone.

D gene: .; clone size: few; V gene: TRBV7-3; J gene: TRBJ1-1; CDR3 protein: CASSLAWNTEAFF; CDR3 DNA: TGTGCCAGCAGCTTAGCGTGGAACACTGAAGCTTTCTTT
D gene: .; clone size: .; V gene: TRBV4-3; J gene: TRBJ1-2; CDR3 protein: CASSQEASAIYGYTF; CDR3 DNA: TGCGCCAGCAGCCAAGAGGCCAGCGCGATCTATGGCTACACCTTC
D gene: TRBD2; clone size: .; V gene: TRBV5-8; J gene: TRBJ2-1; CDR3 protein: CASSLAAGGPIGEQFF; CDR3 DNA: TGTGCCAGCAGCTTGGCAGCGGGGGGCCCGATTGGTGAGCAGTTCTTC
D gene: .; clone size: .; V gene: TRBV6-1; J gene: TRBJ1-5; CDR3 protein: CASSEIVGGNSNQPQHF; CDR3 DNA: TGTGCCAGCAGTGAAATCGTGGGGGGGAATAGCAATCAGCCCCAGCATTTT
D gene: .; clone size: .; V gene: TRBV3-1/TRBV3-2; J gene: TRBJ1-1; CDR3 protein: CASSPPGHMNTEAFF; CDR3 DNA: TGTGCCAGCAGCCCACCGGGACATATGAACACTGAAGCTTTCTTT
D gene: .; clone size: .; V gene: TRBV3-1/TRBV3-2; J gene: TRBJ1-4; CDR3 protein: CASSPRVDNEKLFF; CDR3 DNA: TGTGCCAGCAGCCCCAGGGTTGATAATGAAAAACTGTTTTTT
D gene: TRBD1; clone size: once; V gene: TRBV10-3; J gene: TRBJ1-6; CDR3 protein: CAISEDREDSPLHF; CDR3 DNA: TGTGCCATCAGTGAAGACAGGGAGGATTCACCCCTCCACTTT
D gene: TRBD2; clone size: once; V gene: TRBV10-3; J gene: TRBJ2-7; CDR3 protein: CATVGLTYEQYF; CDR3 DNA: TGTGCCACCGTGGGACTAACCTACGAGCAGTACTTC
D gene: .; clone size: .; V gene: TRBV13; J gene: TRBJ1-1; CDR3 protein: CASSLVGLRRAFF; CDR3 DNA: TGTGCCAGCAGCTTAGTCGGCCTAAGGAGGGCTTTCTTT
D gene: .; clone size: .; V gene: TRBV13; J gene: TRBJ1-1; CDR3 protein: CASSLKQGWGNTEAFF; CDR3 DNA: TGTGCCAGCAGCTTAAAGCAGGGATGGGGAAACACTGAAGCTTTCTTT
D gene: .; clone size: .; V gene: TRBV18; J gene: TRBJ1-4; CDR3 protein: CASSPGGEKLFF; CDR3 DNA: TGTGCCAGCTCACCAGGCGGAGAAAAACTGTTTTTT
D gene: TRBD1; clone size: .; V gene: TRBV5-8; J gene: TRBJ1-4; CDR3 protein: CASTLGQGHEKLFF; CDR3 DNA: TGTGCCAGCACCTTGGGACAGGGTCATGAAAAACTGTTTTTT
D gene: .; clone size: .; V gene: TRBV12-5; J gene: TRBJ2-5; CDR3 protein: CASGPGSRFSAQYF; CDR3 DNA: TGTGCTAGTGGCCCTGGCTCGAGGTTTTCGGCCCAGTACTTC
D gene: TRBD2; clone size: .; V gene: TRBV10-2; J gene: TRBJ2-7; CDR3 protein: CASSEIAGGAYEQYF; CDR3 DNA: TGCGCCAGCAGTGAGATTGCGGGGGGGGCGTACGAGCAGTACTTC
D gene: .; clone size: .; V gene: TRBV7-9; J gene: TRBJ1-1; CDR3 protein: CASSLYETEAFF; CDR3 DNA: TGTGCCAGCAGCTTATACGAGACTGAAGCTTTCTTT
D gene: .; clone size: .; V gene: TRBV7-9; J gene: TRBJ1-1; CDR3 protein: CASSFLQGPNGEAFF; CDR3 DNA: TGTGCCAGCAGCTTCCTACAGGGCCCCAACGGTGAAGCTTTCTTT
D gene: TRBD2; clone size: few; V gene: TRBV18; J gene: TRBJ2-7; CDR3 protein: CASFPGVAGGSSSYEQYF; CDR3 DNA: TGTGCCAGCTTCCCCGGGGTAGCGGGGGGCTCTTCCTCCTACGAGCAGTACTTC
D gene: .; clone size: .; V gene: TRBV6-6; J gene: TRBJ1-1; CDR3 protein: CASSYPQGGNTEAFF; CDR3 DNA: TGTGCCAGCAGTTACCCACAGGGTGGAAACACTGAAGCTTTCTTT
D gene: .; clone size: .; V gene: TRBV18; J gene: TRBJ1-2; CDR3 protein: CASSRTKGDYGYTF; CDR3 DNA: TGTGCCAGCTCACGCACCAAGGGAGACTATGGCTACACCTTC
D gene: .; clone size: .; V gene: TRBV4-1; J gene: TRBJ1-2; CDR3 protein: CASSQALPQNYGYTF; CDR3 DNA: TGCGCCAGCAGCCAAGCCCTACCACAGAACTATGGCTACACCTTC
D gene: TRBD1; clone size: few; V gene: TRBV3-1/TRBV3-2; J gene: TRBJ2-7; CDR3 protein: CASSRGPGQGEDEQYF; CDR3 DNA: TGTGCCAGCAGCCGAGGACCGGGACAGGGGGAGGACGAGCAGTACTTC
D gene: .; clone size: .; V gene: TRBV3-1/TRBV3-2; J gene: TRBJ2-3; CDR3 protein: CASSQDTVTDTQYF; CDR3 DNA: TGTGCCAGCAGCCAAGACACAGTCACAGATACGCAGTATTTT
D gene: TRBD1; clone size: few; V gene: TRBV5-6; J gene: TRBJ1-2; CDR3 protein: CASSLPIRTGPVYGYTF; CDR3 DNA: TGTGCCAGCAGCTTGCCGATCAGGACAGGGCCTGTCTATGGCTACACCTTC
D gene: TRBD1; clone size: few; V gene: TRBV9; J gene: TRBJ1-2; CDR3 protein: CASSGRDRGYYGYTF; CDR3 DNA: TGTGCCAGCAGCGGCCGAGACAGGGGTTACTATGGCTACACCTTC
D gene: TRBD1; clone size: .; V gene: TRBV19; J gene: TRBJ1-6; CDR3 protein: CASSTRDRDAYNSPLHF; CDR3 DNA: TGTGCCAGTAGCACCCGGGACAGGGACGCCTATAATTCACCCCTCCACTTT
D gene: .; clone size: .; V gene: TRBV29-1; J gene: TRBJ1-5; CDR3 protein: CSVVVRESQPQHF; CDR3 DNA: TGCAGCGTAGTCGTTCGGGAAAGCCAGCCCCAGCATTTT